This record covers a single T cell receptor beta chain. Its antigen is not identified. The sample belongs to a study of cytomegalovirus exposure and HLA in healthy donors. Study in general: The roughly 130 validation repertoires, a later analysis reported, used the same platform as the roughly 650 repertoires from the first cohort. Study-wide results and limits: Overall, around 160 TCR beta chains were annotated as cytomegalovirus-associated. Reported results showed that the classifier diagnosed cytomegalovirus status with high specificity and sensitivity.

The CDR3 contains 13 residues. Looked up from germline, CDR1 is SGHRS and CDR2 is YFSETQ. V was cut by 3 bases and J by 3 bases, with 6 bases left in between. The protocol was immunoSEQ multiplex PCR, while the TCRdb copy is restricted to in-frame clones and leaves out a portion. The repertoire holds 250,000 to 400,000 clones, with roughly 90% as singletons. Sequences were obtained from PBMCs. This chain links TRBV5-1 with TRBJ2-2; D not resolved. The sequence was collected from a man between 25 and 39 years old in good health and CMV-seronegative. CDR3 in amino acids: CASSYTDTGELFF. In nucleotides, the CDR3 is TGCGCCAGCAGCTATACAGACACCGGGGAGCTGTTTTTT.